Below, 22 T cell receptor beta chains from the same sample are listed, as sequenced in a study of siplizumab effects on memory and regulatory T cells. Only in-frame clones appear in the TCRdb table, and some are missing; sequencing was by immunoSEQ multiplex PCR. The sample records tens of thousands of clones, about 87% being singletons. Sequencing was carried out using Tregs sorted from blood. These TCRs come from a human donor in good health.

This clone was found many times. The V and J genes are TRBV7-9 and TRBJ2-7; the D gene is possibly TRBD2 (6 bases). The CDR3 contains 15 residues. From germline, CDR1 is SEHNR and CDR2 FQNEAQ (reference sequence). Trimming cost V 3 bases and J 6 bases, with 18 bases left between them. The CDR3 is CASSFAGTPTSEQYF. The DNA for the CDR3 is TGTGCCAGCAGCTTCGCCGGGACGCCGACTAGCGAGCAGTACTTC.

This clone was picked up one time. The chain is built from TRBV7-2 and TRBJ1-1; 11 positions agree with TRBD1. The CDR3 loop spans 15 amino acids. In germline, CDR1 is SGHTA, CDR2 FQGNSA. V trimming: 5 bases; J trimming: 6 bases; junction bases outside the gene matches: 8. The CDR3 DNA follows: TGTGCCAGCAGCCAGTGGACAGGGGGCAGCGCTGAAGCTTTCTTT. Translation: CASSQWTGGSAEAFF.

The gene calls are TRBV5-4 and TRBJ1-2; D remains ambiguous. With 4 bases removed from V and 8 bases from J, the gap between germline ends came to 12 bases. The CDR3 has 12 residues. Germline loops: CDR1 SGHNT, CDR2 YYREEE (reference sequence). CDR3 loop: CASSPTTGGYTF. As DNA, the CDR3 is TGTGCCAGCAGCCCGACAACGGGGGGCTACACCTTC.

The chain uses TRBV6-5 and TRBJ1-4; TRBD1 might be the D (6 bases). CDR1 MNHEY and CDR2 SVGAGI come from the germline V gene. The CDR3 length is 15 residues. V dropped 6 bases and J dropped 4 bases, with 15 bases sitting between them. CDR3 protein: CASRRAGGFNEKLFF. The CDR3 nucleotides read TGTGCCAGCAGACGCGCGGGGGGCTTTAATGAAAAACTGTTTTTT.

This rearrangement joins TRBV15 to TRBJ2-7, with TRBD2 identical over 8 bases. J was trimmed by 0 bases and V by 1 base; bases with no gene match: 14. Germline V gene sequence: CDR1 LNHNV, CDR2 YYDKDF (reference sequence). The CDR3 has 19 residues. The CDR3 reads CATSRARERIAGSSYEQYF. The CDR3 DNA reads as TGTGCCACCAGCAGAGCACGGGAACGGATAGCGGGAAGCTCCTACGAGCAGTACTTC.

This clone was observed many times. V and J are TRBV28 and TRBJ1-5; the D is unclear. Between the trimmed V and J ends, which lost 6 bases and 2 bases, there was a span of 11 bases. The CDR3 runs 14 residues. Germline V CDR1 and CDR2: MDHEN, SYDVKM. The CDR3 nucleotides read TGTGCCAGCAGCCGACCCGGGGGCAATCAGCCCCAGCATTTT. This encodes CASSRPGGNQPQHF.

The J gene is TRBJ2-4, the V gene TRBV6-5, with D possibly TRBD1 on 6 matching bases. V lost 4 bases, J lost 0 bases, and 13 bases lay in between. The CDR3 has 16 amino acids. The germline CDR1 and CDR2 sequences are MNHEY and SVGAGI. The CDR3 sequence: CASSSQGGLAKNIQYF. CDR3 DNA sequence: TGTGCCAGCAGTTCACAGGGCGGGCTAGCCAAAAACATTCAGTACTTC.

This chain connects TRBV6-5 to TRBJ1-6, with 7 bases lining up with TRBD1. The germline CDR1 and CDR2 sequences are MNHEY and SVGAGI. The CDR3 spans 13 residues. V was pared by 6 bases and J by 8 bases, with 4 bases of the junction left unmatched. This CDR3 reads CASSPTGDSPLHF. The CDR3 coding sequence is TGTGCCAGCAGCCCTACAGGGGATTCACCCCTCCACTTT.

The chain combines TRBV15 with TRBJ2-1, with D perhaps TRBD1 (5 bases). The CDR3 is 13 amino acids. Germline assignment: CDR1 LNHNV and CDR2 YYDKDF (reference sequence). Trimming left V 0 bases short and J 15 bases short, with 15 bases between. The CDR3 loop is CATSRDIRAPRFF. The CDR3 DNA reads TGTGCCACCAGCAGAGATATCAGGGCCCCTCGGTTCTTC.

The chain is built from TRBV7-9 and TRBJ2-7, with 9 nucleotides matching TRBD1. The CDR3 covers 15 residues. The V gene end was trimmed by 6 bases and the J gene end by 0 bases; junction bases not matched to a gene: 6. The germline gives CDR1 SEHNR, CDR2 FQNEAQ (reference sequence). CDR3 in DNA: TGTGCCAGCAGTGGAGACAGGGGGGCCTCCTACGAGCAGTACTTC. Protein sequence: CASSGDRGASYEQYF.

The chain joins TRBV19 to TRBJ2-7, with TRBD1 as a possible D gene (6 bases). Trimming pared 8 bases from V and 4 bases from J, leaving 18 bases between. Germline-derived CDR1 and CDR2 are LNHDA and SQIVND (reference sequence). This CDR3 has 14 amino acids. The CDR3 loop reads CASSFGGQIYEQYF. CDR3 sequence (DNA): TGTGCCAGTTCATTTGGTGGACAGATTTACGAGCAGTACTTC.

The rearrangement uses TRBV14 and TRBJ2-3; 8 nucleotides agree with TRBD1. Germline V lookup: CDR1 SGHDN, CDR2 FVKESK. J was trimmed by 3 bases and V by 0 bases; bases with no gene match: 14. The CDR3 extends over 19 amino acids. The CDR3 DNA reads as TGTGCCAGCAGCCAAGAATTTACAGTCGGACAGGGATGGACAGATACGCAGTATTTT. Amino acids: CASSQEFTVGQGWTDTQYF.

V usage is TRBV7-3 and J usage is TRBJ1-4; D is undetermined. With 0 bases removed from V and 6 bases from J, the gap between germline ends came to 11 bases. Looked up from germline, CDR1 is SGHTA and CDR2 is FQGTGA. The CDR3 spans 15 residues. As DNA, the CDR3 is TGTGCCAGCAGCTTAACGGGTATGTATTATGAAAAACTGTTTTTT. It translates to CASSLTGMYYEKLFF.

As concerns this clone: Its ends do not fully match the called genes, so a read error is possible. This chain connects TRBV11-3 to TRBJ2-1; D is possibly TRBD1 or TRBD2 (5 bases each). Germline CDR1 and CDR2: SGHNT and YENEEA. The CDR3 covers 14 residues. The CDR3 is CASSVDPGRNEQFF. Here the CDR3 DNA reads TGTGCCAGCAGCGTAGATCCGGGGCGGAATGAGCAGTTCTTC.

The genes are TRBV7-8 and TRBJ1-1; 7 bases are shared with TRBD1. The CDR3 runs to 14 residues. Germline CDR1 reads SGHVS; CDR2 reads FQNEAQ. V was clipped by 0 bases and J by 10 bases; unmatched bases: 8. This CDR3 reads CASSLASGGSGAFF. The CDR3 region has the DNA TGTGCCAGCAGCTTAGCGTCAGGGGGAAGCGGAGCTTTCTTT.

This clone came up once. This chain links TRBV6-4 with TRBJ1-4; the D is unclear. Per the germline V gene, CDR1 is MRHNA and CDR2 is SNTAGT. This CDR3 contains 14 residues. Trimming took 5 bases from V and 1 from J, leaving 8 bases between them. The CDR3: CASSHPITNEKLFF. The CDR3, as DNA: TGTGCCAGCAGTCATCCTATAACTAATGAAAAACTGTTTTTT.

The chain recombines TRBV28 with TRBJ2-1; 11 nucleotides match TRBD2. Germline lookup yields CDR1 MDHEN and CDR2 SYDVKM. The ends lost 5 bases at V and 8 bases at J; junction bases unmatched: 8. CDR3 length: 15 residues. As DNA, the CDR3 is TGTGCCAGCAGTCCGTCTAGCGGGAGGAGGGATGAGCAGTTCTTC. Protein: CASSPSSGRRDEQFF. Full variable domain (rest looked up from reference TRBV28 and TRBJ2-1): DVKVTQSSRYLVKRTGEKVFLECVQDMDHENMFWYRQDPGLGLRLIYFSYDVKMKEKGDIPEGYSVSREKKERFSLILESASTNQTSMYLCASSPSSGRRDEQFFGPGTRLTVL.

The rearrangement links TRBV4-3 to TRBJ2-7; possible D gene TRBD1, 7 bases. CDR1 is LGHNA and CDR2 is YSLEER in the germline V gene. The V end lost 1 base, the J end lost 6 bases, and 10 bases lay between the germline ends. This CDR3 is built from 13 residues. The CDR3 sequence: CASSQAQGGEQYF. DNA of the CDR3: TGCGCCAGCAGCCAAGCTCAGGGGGGCGAGCAGTACTTC.

The chain joins TRBV28 to TRBJ2-1; TRBD2 agrees at 8 bases. The V gene's germline CDR1 is MDHEN and CDR2 SYDVKM. J gave up 4 bases and V 6 bases, and 5 bases lay outside the gene matches. There are 14 residues in the CDR3. The DNA for the CDR3 is TGTGCCAGCAGCCCCGGGACTAGATACAATGAGCAGTTCTTC. Translating it yields CASSPGTRYNEQFF.

The chain uses TRBV5-6 and TRBJ1-3; D perhaps matches TRBD1 (6 bases). Germline CDR1 SGHDT, CDR2 YYEEEE. This CDR3 contains 17 residues. V lost 3 bases to trimming and J lost 0 bases, with 16 bases between them. Here the CDR3 DNA reads TGTGCCAGCAGCTCCTGGAGACGGACAGCCTCTGGAAACACCATATATTTT. Amino acid sequence: CASSSWRRTASGNTIYF.

V and J are TRBV28 and TRBJ1-2; no clear D. Germline CDR1 is MDHEN and CDR2 is SYDVKM. V lost 3 bases and J 5 bases, leaving 16 bases between the germline ends. There are 15 residues in the CDR3. CDR3 sequence: CASSFPGRRSYGYTF. CDR3 nucleotides: TGTGCCAGCAGTTTTCCGGGTAGACGGTCTTATGGCTACACCTTC.

This clone was found many times. The V gene is TRBV15, the J gene TRBJ2-1; no clear D. The CDR3 has 13 residues. Trimming removed 0 bases from V and 10 bases from J, with 10 bases in between. The germline gives CDR1 LNHNV, CDR2 YYDKDF (reference sequence). This chain's CDR3 is CATSRERVGEQFF. CDR3 bases: TGTGCCACCAGCAGAGAGCGTGTTGGGGAGCAGTTCTTC. Full variable domain (missing parts from reference TRBV15 and TRBJ2-1): DAMVIQNPRYQVTQFGKPVTLSCSQTLNHNVMYWYQQKSSQAPKLLFHYYDKDFNNEADTPDNFQSRRPNTSFCFLDIRSPGLGDTAMYLCATSRERVGEQFFGPGTRLTVL.